The 19 T cell receptor beta chains in this list originate from one sample, sequenced in a study of cytomegalovirus exposure and HLA in healthy donors. The PCR was carried out with 60 Vbeta primers and 13 Jbeta primers. TCRdb keeps only in-frame clones here, not all; method: immunoSEQ multiplex PCR. The sample includes 90,000 or so clones, approximately 85% of them seen just once. Sample: PBMCs. The receptors stem from a man in his thirties or forties in good health and CMV-seropositive.

This sequence joins TRBV7-9 and TRBJ2-7, with TRBD1 matching over 8 bases. Looked up from germline, CDR1 is SEHNR and CDR2 is FQNEAQ (reference sequence). The CDR3 contains 15 residues. J gave up 9 bases and V 5 bases, and 15 bases lay outside the gene matches. CDR3: CASSQSLTGEAVQYF. DNA of the CDR3: TGTGCCAGCAGCCAGTCCCTGACAGGGGAGGCAGTGCAGTACTTC.

V is TRBV19 and J is TRBJ1-3; D not certain. The germline V gene has CDR1 LNHDA and CDR2 SQIVND (reference sequence). Trimming took off 3 bases at V and 0 bases at J, with 9 bases between the two ends. The CDR3 is 15 amino acids. The CDR3 DNA sequence: TGTGCCAGTAGTATGGGAGCGAGCTCTGGAAACACCATATATTTT. Its protein is CASSMGASSGNTIYF.

The V and J genes are TRBV7-2 and TRBJ1-3, with D possibly matching TRBD1 (5 bases). V gave up 2 bases and J gave up 1 base, with 9 bases separating them. The germline gives CDR1 SGHTA, CDR2 FQGNSA. The CDR3 is 15 residues long. The DNA for the CDR3 is TGTGCCAGCAGCTTATGGGAGGGGTCTGGAAACACCATATATTTT. It specifies CASSLWEGSGNTIYF. The variable domain in full, with the rest retrieved from reference TRBV7-2 and TRBJ1-3, is GAGVSQSPSNKVTEKGKDVELRCDPISGHTALYWYRQSLGQGLEFLIYFQGNSAPDKSGLPSDRFSAERTGGSVSTLTIQRTQQEDSAVYLCASSLWEGSGNTIYFGEGSWLTVV.

V is TRBV9 and J is TRBJ1-2, with a weak D call TRBD1 (5 bases). This CDR3 region has 15 residues. Germline-derived CDR1 and CDR2 are SGDLS and YYNGEE. V lost 0 bases and J 1 base, leaving 10 bases between the germline ends. CDR3 nucleotide sequence: TGTGCCAGCAGCGTAGGGACATTGGGTAACTATGGCTACACCTTC. This translates into CASSVGTLGNYGYTF.

This clone was observed a few times. The chain recombines TRBV7-9 with TRBJ2-2; D gene uncertain. Germline V gene data show CDR1 as SEHNR and CDR2 as FQNEAQ (reference sequence). CDR3 length: 15 residues. Trimming stripped 3 bases from V and 0 bases from J, with 8 bases between. The CDR3 loop is CASSLMGPNTGELFF. In nucleotides, the CDR3 is TGTGCCAGCAGCTTGATGGGCCCGAACACCGGGGAGCTGTTTTTT.

In nucleotides, the CDR3 is TGCAGCGTTGAGGGGCCAGGGCGCACAGATACGCAGTATTTT. Protein product: CSVEGPGRTDTQYF. This rearrangement joins TRBV29-1 to TRBJ2-3; tentative D call: TRBD1 (5 bases). The V gene's germline CDR1 is SQVTM and CDR2 ANQGSEA. This CDR3 comprises 14 residues. Trimming took off 3 bases at V and 1 base at J, with 11 bases between the two ends.

The rearrangement joins TRBV6-1 to TRBJ1-5, with 10 bases matching TRBD1. The germline V gene has CDR1 MNHNS and CDR2 SASEGT. This CDR3 comprises 15 residues. V gave up 6 bases and J gave up 6 bases; unmatched junction bases: 8. DNA of the CDR3: TGTGCCAGCAGCCTTTACCGGGACAGGGGTCAGCCCCAGCATTTT. Protein: CASSLYRDRGQPQHF.

The J gene is TRBJ2-1, the V gene TRBV7-9; TRBD2 is a possible D gene (6 bases). The ends were cut back, 3 bases at V and 0 bases at J, with 12 bases in the middle. In germline, CDR1 is SEHNR, CDR2 FQNEAQ (reference sequence). This CDR3 has 16 amino acids. The CDR3 DNA reads TGTGCCAGCAGCTTTTTTGGGACTGACTCCTACAATGAGCAGTTCTTC. Its translation is CASSFFGTDSYNEQFF.

The chain uses TRBV28 and TRBJ1-5; D is perhaps TRBD1 (6 bases). The CDR3 is made up of 14 amino acids. V lost 4 bases to trimming and J lost 3 bases, with 10 bases between them. Germline V lookup: CDR1 MDHEN, CDR2 SYDVKM. CDR3 region: CASSWGGPNQPQHF. The CDR3 DNA is TGTGCCAGCAGTTGGGGGGGCCCCAATCAGCCCCAGCATTTT. The whole variable domain, remainder taken from reference TRBV28 and TRBJ1-5, is DVKVTQSSRYLVKRTGEKVFLECVQDMDHENMFWYRQDPGLGLRLIYFSYDVKMKEKGDIPEGYSVSREKKERFSLILESASTNQTSMYLCASSWGGPNQPQHFGDGTRLSIL.

The chain joins TRBV5-4 to TRBJ2-7; TRBD1 matches 7 bases. Looked up from germline, CDR1 is SGHNT and CDR2 is YYREEE (reference sequence). With V trimmed by 4 bases and J by 3 bases, 7 bases remained unmatched. The CDR3 is 14 residues long. CDR3 DNA sequence: TGTGCCAGCAGCGAAGGTCCAGGGGGCTACGAGCAGTACTTC. Amino acid sequence: CASSEGPGGYEQYF.

The chain is built from TRBV27 and TRBJ2-1; perhaps TRBD1 as D (6 bases). The CDR3 is 13 amino acids. Trimming took off 0 bases at V and 10 bases at J, with 10 bases between the two ends. Germline-derived CDR1 and CDR2 are MNHEY and SMNVEV (reference sequence). Here the CDR3 reads CASSLSGAREQFF. The CDR3 DNA follows: TGTGCCAGCAGTTTATCGGGGGCGCGGGAGCAGTTCTTC.

The CDR3 sequence is CASSLDQGAFNEQFF. In nucleotides, the CDR3 is TGCGCCAGCAGCTTGGACCAGGGGGCCTTCAATGAGCAGTTCTTC. The V and J genes are TRBV5-1 and TRBJ2-1; 8 nucleotides match TRBD1. CDR3 size: 15 residues. Germline V gene lookup returns CDR1 SGHRS and CDR2 YFSETQ. V shed 0 bases, J shed 6 bases, and the junction held 5 bases outside the gene matches. The variable domain in full, completed from reference TRBV5-1 and TRBJ2-1, reads KAGVTQTPRYLIKTRGQQVTLSCSPISGHRSVSWYQQTPGQGLQFLFEYFSETQRNKGNFPGRFSGRQFSNSRSEMNVSTLELGDSALYLCASSLDQGAFNEQFFGPGTRLTVL.

The chain combines TRBV5-1 with TRBJ2-2, with D tentatively TRBD1 (6 bases). The V end was cut by 1 base, the J end by 4 bases, with 11 bases between. Germline V lookup: CDR1 SGHRS, CDR2 YFSETQ. The CDR3 runs to 15 residues. The CDR3 here is CASSLTGSGTGELFF. CDR3 DNA sequence: TGCGCCAGCAGCTTGACAGGGAGTGGCACCGGGGAGCTGTTTTTT.

CDR3 sequence (DNA): TGTGCCAGTAGTATTGGAAAAGGACAGTTCTACAATGAGCAGTTCTTC. Its protein is CASSIGKGQFYNEQFF. The chain is built from TRBV19 and TRBJ2-1; D is perhaps TRBD1 (6 bases). V lost 3 bases to trimming and J lost 3 bases, with 15 bases between them. The CDR3 is 16 residues long. Germline V gene sequence: CDR1 LNHDA, CDR2 SQIVND (reference sequence).

The chain joins TRBV27 to TRBJ2-7; a possible D gene is TRBD1 (6 bases). This CDR3 has 14 residues. CDR1 is MNHEY, CDR2 SMNVEV, per germline (reference sequence). Deletions cut 7 bases from V and 3 bases from J, with 16 bases between. The CDR3 protein is CASIPDRPVYEQYF. The CDR3 coding sequence is TGTGCCAGCATCCCCGACAGGCCAGTCTACGAGCAGTACTTC.

The V gene is TRBV5-1, the J gene TRBJ2-7; possible D gene TRBD2, 5 bases. Trimming removed 3 bases at V and 3 bases at J, with 19 bases between. The CDR3 sequence is 16 residues long. Looked up from germline, CDR1 is SGHRS and CDR2 is YFSETQ. Written as DNA, the CDR3 is TGCGCCAGCAGCTCTCCGGCGGGCAGCAACGGCTACGAGCAGTACTTC. Amino acid sequence: CASSSPAGSNGYEQYF.

This clone was counted only a few times. The V call is TRBV7-9, the J call TRBJ2-7, with 7 bases identical to TRBD2. The junction had 7 bases not matched to a gene; V was cut back by 3 bases and J by 5 bases. CDR1 is SEHNR and CDR2 is FQNEAQ in the germline V gene (reference sequence). The CDR3 extends over 14 amino acids. The CDR3 reads CASSLAGELNEQYF. CDR3 bases: TGTGCCAGCAGCTTGGCGGGGGAACTCAACGAGCAGTACTTC.

The chain joins TRBV10-3 to TRBJ2-3; D is possibly TRBD2 (6 bases). The CDR3 consists of 13 residues. Trimming removed 2 bases from V and 6 bases from J, with 9 bases in between. Germline lookup yields CDR1 ENHRY and CDR2 SYGVKD. CDR3 sequence reads: CAISERLADTQYF. The CDR3 DNA is TGTGCCATCAGTGAGAGGCTAGCGGATACGCAGTATTTT.

This clone has a single count. This chain links TRBV18 with TRBJ2-2, with 8 positions matching TRBD2. The V gene end was trimmed by 2 bases and the J gene end by 2 bases; junction bases not matched to a gene: 4. This CDR3 contains 16 residues. The germline gives CDR1 KGHSH, CDR2 LQKENI. The CDR3, as DNA: TGTGCCAGCTCACCAAGGGGGACTAGTAACACCGGGGAGCTGTTTTTT. Residues: CASSPRGTSNTGELFF. Full variable domain (rest looked up from reference TRBV18 and TRBJ2-2): NAGVMQNPRHLVRRRGQEARLRCSPMKGHSHVYWYRQLPEEGLKFMVYLQKENIIDESGMPKERFSAEFPKEGPSILRIQQVVRGDSAAYFCASSPRGTSNTGELFFGEGSRLTVL.